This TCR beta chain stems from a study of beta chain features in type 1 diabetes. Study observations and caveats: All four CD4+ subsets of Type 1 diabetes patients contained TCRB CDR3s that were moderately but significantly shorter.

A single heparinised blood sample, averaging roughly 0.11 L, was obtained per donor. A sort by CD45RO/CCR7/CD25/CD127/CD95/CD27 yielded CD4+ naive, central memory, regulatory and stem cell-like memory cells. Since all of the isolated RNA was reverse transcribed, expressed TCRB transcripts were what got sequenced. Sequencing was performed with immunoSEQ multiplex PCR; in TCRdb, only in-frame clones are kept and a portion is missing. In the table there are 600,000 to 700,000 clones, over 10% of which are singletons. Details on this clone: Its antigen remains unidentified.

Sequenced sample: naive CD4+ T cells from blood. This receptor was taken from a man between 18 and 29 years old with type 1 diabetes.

Written as DNA, the CDR3 is TGTGCCAGCAGTATACGACTAGCGGGGTCGGATGAGCAGTTCTTC. Protein sequence: CASSIRLAGSDEQFF. The chain has TRBV2 and TRBJ2-1, with TRBD2 identical over 11 bases. J was trimmed by 8 bases and V by 5 bases; bases with no gene match: 8. This CDR3 comprises 15 residues. CDR1 is SNHLY, CDR2 FYNNEI, per germline.